This T cell receptor beta chain was obtained from a study of T cell changes during pregnancy in multiple sclerosis (dated by TCRdb to the late 2010s). Study-level background: The study examined how the T cell repertoire changed over the course of pregnancy in women with multiple sclerosis.

The library relied on the immunoSEQ multiplex PCR assay. This immuneACCESS table, as held by TCRdb, lists in-frame sequences with V and J called but not all clones. Of the missing ones, under half trace to an unresolved V gene in checked studies; the others have no known cause. A total of 50,000 or so clones appear in this sample, approximately 90% of them only once. Approximately 8% of the sample is held by the ten biggest clonotypes. V trim: 4 bases; J trim: 8 bases; unmatched bases: 12. From the cysteine through the phenylalanine, the CDR3 covers 15 amino acids. CDR3 DNA is the only sequence kept; it has 45 bases, read in frame from the first base. Per the germline V gene, MNHNS is the CDR1 and SASEGT is the CDR2. As for this clone: The antigen this receptor binds is unknown. Within one base of it there is no much larger clone, and no base qualities were kept.

The clonotype was recovered from a female donor with multiple sclerosis, enrolled in a pregnancy study. The V gene is TRBV6-1 and the J gene is TRBJ1-2, with 8 middle bases fitting TRBD1. Sample: CD8+ T cells from peripheral blood mononuclear cells, taken in the second trimester of pregnancy. The DNA sequence reads TGTGCCAGCAGTGGGGAGAAGACAGGGGCCAACGGCTACACCTTC. Translation gives CASSGEKTGANGYTF.